This paragraph reports one TCR beta chain. Its antigen is not identified. The source of the sample is a study of cytomegalovirus exposure and HLA in healthy donors. Germline V gene data show CDR1 as SQVTM and CDR2 as ANQGSEA. Trimming cost V 4 bases and J 4 bases, with 4 bases left between them. This CDR3 has 10 amino acids. PCR employed 60 Vbeta and 13 Jbeta primers. Some clones are missing from TCRdb's copy, which holds only in-frame ones; the method was immunoSEQ multiplex PCR. The table records some 150,000 clones, 70% to 85% of them present only once. General observations from the study: The authors enumerated under 200 TCR beta chains as linked to cytomegalovirus. Available immune exposure information covered CMV serostatus only. Testing in vitro showed a few CMV-associated chains specific for CMV antigens.

At sampling all donors were nominally healthy, likely with unrecorded immune exposures. V is TRBV29-1 and J is TRBJ1-2, with D unclear. This clonotype was obtained from a woman in her twenties or thirties in good health and CMV-seronegative. Sequencing was done on a sample of PBMCs. For the CDR3, the DNA is TGCAGCGTTGGGAGCTATGGCTACACCTTC. Its translation is CSVGSYGYTF.